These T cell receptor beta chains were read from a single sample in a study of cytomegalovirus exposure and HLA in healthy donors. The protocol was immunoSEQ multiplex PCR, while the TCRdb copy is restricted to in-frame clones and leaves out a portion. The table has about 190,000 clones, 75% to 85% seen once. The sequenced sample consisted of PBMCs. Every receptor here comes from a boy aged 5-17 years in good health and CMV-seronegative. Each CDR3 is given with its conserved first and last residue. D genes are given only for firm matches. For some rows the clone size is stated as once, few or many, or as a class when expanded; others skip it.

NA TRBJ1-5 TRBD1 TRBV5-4 CASNRPGGGNQPQHF TGTGCCAGCAACCGACCAGGGGGCGGCAATCAGCCCCAGCATTTT
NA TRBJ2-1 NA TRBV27 CASNLYPPGNEQFF TGTGCCAGCAATTTATATCCCCCAGGGAATGAGCAGTTCTTC
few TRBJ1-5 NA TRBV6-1 CASSDDSYQPQHF TGTGCCAGCAGTGATGACAGTTATCAGCCCCAGCATTTT
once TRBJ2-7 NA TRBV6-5 CASSSTGHTYEQYF TGTGCCAGCAGTTCGACGGGACACACCTACGAGCAGTACTTC
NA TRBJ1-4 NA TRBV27 CASSLRQATNEKLFF TGTGCCAGCAGTTTACGACAGGCAACTAATGAAAAACTGTTTTTT
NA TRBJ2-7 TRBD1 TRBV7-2 CASSSRDRAQYEQYF TGTGCCAGCAGCTCCCGGGACAGGGCACAATACGAGCAGTACTTC
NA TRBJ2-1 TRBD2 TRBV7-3 CASSPGLAETYNEQFF TGTGCCAGCAGCCCAGGACTAGCGGAAACCTACAATGAGCAGTTCTTC
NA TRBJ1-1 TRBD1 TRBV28 CASSLSQYRGRTEAFF TGTGCCAGCAGTTTATCCCAGTACAGGGGGCGGACTGAAGCTTTCTTT
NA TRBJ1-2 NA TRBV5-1 CASSLASTGFNYGYTF TGCGCCAGCAGCTTGGCTAGTACAGGGTTTAACTATGGCTACACCTTC
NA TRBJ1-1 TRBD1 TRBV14 CASSQTRTGNTEAFF TGTGCCAGCAGCCAAACAAGGACAGGGAACACTGAAGCTTTCTTT
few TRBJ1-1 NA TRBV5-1 CASSWRDPRNTEAFF TGCGCCAGCAGCTGGCGGGACCCGCGGAACACTGAAGCTTTCTTT
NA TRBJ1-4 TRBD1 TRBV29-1 CSVGGTGETEKLFF TGCAGCGTTGGAGGGACAGGGGAGACTGAAAAACTGTTTTTT
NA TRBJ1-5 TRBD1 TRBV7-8 CASSLAPRDRAGQPQHF TGTGCCAGCAGCTTAGCCCCCCGGGACAGGGCAGGGCAGCCCCAGCATTTT
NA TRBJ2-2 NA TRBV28 CASSLHLNTGELFF TGTGCCAGCAGTTTACACTTGAACACCGGGGAGCTGTTTTTT
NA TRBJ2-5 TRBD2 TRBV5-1 CASSLAGTSKETQYF TGCGCCAGCAGCTTGGCCGGGACTAGTAAAGAGACCCAGTACTTC
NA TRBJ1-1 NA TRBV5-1 CASSWGAGTEAFF TGCGCCAGCAGCTGGGGCGCTGGCACTGAAGCTTTCTTT
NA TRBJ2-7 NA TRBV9 CASSVTGGDYEQYF TGTGCCAGCAGCGTTACAGGGGGGGACTACGAGCAGTACTTC
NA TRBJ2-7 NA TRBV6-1 CASSEIRGLHEQYF TGTGCCAGCAGTGAAATAAGGGGACTCCACGAGCAGTACTTC
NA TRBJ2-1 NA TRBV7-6 CASSFPGAYNEQFF TGTGCCAGCAGCTTCCCGGGAGCGTACAATGAGCAGTTCTTC
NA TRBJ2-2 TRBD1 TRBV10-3 CAISESPATGGAESTGELFF TGTGCCATCAGTGAGTCTCCAGCGACAGGGGGCGCCGAAAGCACCGGGGAGCTGTTTTTT